The 3 T cell receptor beta chains in this list originate from one sample, sequenced in a study of T cell changes during pregnancy in multiple sclerosis. Measured with immunoSEQ multiplex PCR; TCRdb has only the in-frame clones, and not every one. The repertoire holds roughly 41,000 clones, with 80% to 90% as singletons. This specimen was CD4+ T cells from peripheral blood mononuclear cells, taken in the first trimester of pregnancy. The receptors come from a female donor with multiple sclerosis, enrolled in a pregnancy study.

The rearrangement links TRBV6-6 to TRBJ2-7; no firm D call. Per the germline V gene, CDR1 is MNHNY and CDR2 is SVGAGI (reference sequence). The CDR3 runs 12 residues. V lost 2 bases and J lost 2, with 4 bases in between. The CDR3 DNA sequence: TGTGCCAGCAGTTACACAGCCTACGAGCAGTACTTC. Translation gives CASSYTAYEQYF.

This clone has a handful of counts. The rearrangement uses TRBV18 and TRBJ2-2; 7 bases are a match to TRBD2. The CDR3 sequence is 17 residues long. Germline CDR1 reads KGHSH; CDR2 reads LQKENI. V shed 5 bases, J shed 5 bases, and the junction held 14 bases outside the gene matches. The CDR3 coding sequence is TGTGCCAGCTCATCTTCGACTAGCACCTTGGGAACCGGGGAGCTGTTTTTT. Translation gives CASSSSTSTLGTGELFF.

This chain links TRBV2 with TRBJ1-3; D gene unclear. The CDR3 runs to 13 residues. Deletions cut 5 bases from V and 4 bases from J, with 9 bases between. Germline-derived CDR1 and CDR2 are SNHLY and FYNNEI. DNA of the CDR3: TGTGCCAGCAGTATTGTGGAGGGAAACACCATATATTTT. Its protein is CASSIVEGNTIYF.